Shown below are 29 T cell receptor beta chains from a single sample sequenced in a study of T cell responses to AZD1222 COVID-19 vaccine. TCRdb's table, derived via immunoSEQ multiplex PCR, lists solely in-frame clones and lacks some. Altogether around 110,000 clones are present, 90% to 95% being singletons, with the ten largest covering around 5.9%. The sample here was peripheral blood, taken 28 days after the second AZD1222 dose. The receptors were sampled from an adult who received the AZD1222 COVID-19 vaccine.

This clone was seen once. V gene TRBV2 combines with J gene TRBJ1-2, with TRBD1 as a possible D gene (5 bases). CDR1 SNHLY and CDR2 FYNNEI come from the germline V gene. The CDR3 extends over 12 amino acids. V lost 8 bases and J 3 bases, leaving 10 bases between the germline ends. The CDR3: CASSPGDYGYTF. CDR3 nucleotide sequence: TGTGCCAGCTCCCCGGGGGACTATGGCTACACCTTC.

V usage is TRBV5-1 and J usage is TRBJ2-1; 13 bases map to TRBD2. Germline V gene sequence: CDR1 SGHRS, CDR2 YFSETQ. The CDR3 is 15 residues long. V lost 3 bases to trimming and J lost 7 bases; unmatched junction nucleotides: 4. CDR3 DNA sequence: TGCGCCAGCAGCTCTAGGACTAGCGGGGGAAATGAGCAGTTCTTC. Translating it yields CASSSRTSGGNEQFF.

The genes are TRBV5-1 and TRBJ1-5; 7 bases line up with TRBD1. The CDR3 extends over 14 amino acids. V lost 3 bases, J lost 4 bases, and 4 bases stayed unmatched. Per germline, CDR1 SGHRS and CDR2 YFSETQ. The CDR3 nucleotides read TGCGCCAGCAGCTCCGGGACAGCAAATCAGCCCCAGCATTTT. Translated, it gives CASSSGTANQPQHF. Full variable domain (missing parts from reference TRBV5-1 and TRBJ1-5): KAGVTQTPRYLIKTRGQQVTLSCSPISGHRSVSWYQQTPGQGLQFLFEYFSETQRNKGNFPGRFSGRQFSNSRSEMNVSTLELGDSALYLCASSSGTANQPQHFGDGTRLSIL.

This chain joins TRBV2 and TRBJ2-5, with D unresolved. This CDR3 is 13 amino acids long. Trimming removed 4 bases from V and 2 bases from J, with 8 bases in between. Germline V gene lookup returns CDR1 SNHLY and CDR2 FYNNEI. For the CDR3, the DNA is TGTGCCAGCAGTGGGTACAGACAAGAGACCCAGTACTTC. Translating it yields CASSGYRQETQYF.

This chain connects TRBV6-6 to TRBJ1-5; D is unresolved. The CDR3 consists of 12 residues. Germline loops: CDR1 MNHNY, CDR2 SVGAGI (reference sequence). The V gene lost 2 bases and the J gene lost 7 bases, with 6 bases spanning the gap. CDR3 DNA sequence: TGTGCCAGCAGTTACGAGGGACAGCCCCAGCATTTT. It specifies CASSYEGQPQHF.

The V and J genes are TRBV3-1 (or the pseudogene TRBV3-2) and TRBJ2-4; TRBD2 agrees at 11 bases. Looked up from germline, CDR1 is LGHDT and CDR2 is YNNKEL (reference sequence). The CDR3 is made up of 18 amino acids. J was trimmed by 7 bases and V by 3 bases; bases with no gene match: 14. This CDR3 is CASSHSVSGGARENIQYF. The DNA for the CDR3 is TGTGCCAGCAGCCATAGCGTTAGCGGGGGGGCCCGAGAGAACATTCAGTACTTC.

CDR3 sequence reads: CASSLGIRGATSTDTQYF. The CDR3, as DNA: TGTGCCAGCAGCCTAGGGATAAGGGGGGCTACTAGCACAGATACGCAGTATTTT. The rearrangement joins TRBV7-8 to TRBJ2-3, with D perhaps TRBD1 or TRBD2 (6 bases each). The V gene's germline CDR1 is SGHVS and CDR2 FQNEAQ. Trimming left V 5 bases short and J 0 bases short, with 21 bases between. The CDR3 is 18 amino acids.

This chain uses TRBV27 with TRBJ1-6; tentative D call: TRBD1 (5 bases). Per the germline V gene, CDR1 is MNHEY and CDR2 is SMNVEV (reference sequence). The CDR3 covers 13 residues. V lost 2 bases and J 7 bases, leaving 6 bases between the germline ends. This chain's CDR3 is CASSLRGNSPLHF. The DNA for the CDR3 is TGTGCCAGCAGTTTACGGGGGAATTCACCCCTCCACTTT.

A word on this clone: Other DNA variants within this sample encode the same CDR3. The chain recombines TRBV7-9 with TRBJ1-1; D is undetermined. Germline V gene sequence: CDR1 SEHNR, CDR2 FQNEAQ (reference sequence). CDR3 length: 14 amino acids. Trimming took 1 base from V and 1 from J, leaving 7 bases between them. CDR3 nucleotide sequence: TGTGCCAGCAGCTTAGGGACTTCGAACACTGAAGCTTTCTTT. Its protein product is CASSLGTSNTEAFF.

J is TRBJ1-1 and V is TRBV6-2 or TRBV6-3; D might be TRBD1 (6 bases). Germline assignment: CDR1 MNHEY and CDR2 SVGEGT. There are 15 residues in the CDR3. V lost 2 bases and J lost 3, with 13 bases in between. In DNA, the CDR3 is TGTGCCAGCAGTTACGGCCTGGGGGCGGACACTGAAGCTTTCTTT. It translates to CASSYGLGADTEAFF.

The chain combines TRBV5-4 with TRBJ1-6, with 7 bases identical to TRBD1. The trim removed 4 bases at V and 7 bases at J, leaving 5 bases unmatched. CDR3 length: 14 amino acids. CDR1 SGHNT and CDR2 YYREEE come from the germline V gene (reference sequence). CDR3 protein: CASSPQGPNSPLHF. CDR3 sequence (DNA): TGTGCCAGCAGCCCACAGGGGCCAAATTCACCCCTCCACTTT.

This sequence joins TRBV7-9 and TRBJ1-5; perhaps TRBD1 as D (5 bases). This CDR3 has 16 amino acids. The germline V gene encodes CDR1 SEHNR and CDR2 FQNEAQ (reference sequence). Trimming pared 5 bases from V and 0 bases from J, leaving 14 bases between. Written as DNA, the CDR3 is TGTGCCAGCAGCCACGATCAGGGTCATAGCAATCAGCCCCAGCATTTT. Translating gives CASSHDQGHSNQPQHF.

V gene TRBV5-5 combines with J gene TRBJ1-4; possible D gene TRBD1, 6 bases. Germline V gene data show CDR1 as SGHKS and CDR2 as YYEKEE (reference sequence). The CDR3 covers 16 residues. The V end lost 2 bases, the J end lost 4 bases, and 15 bases lay between the germline ends. The CDR3 nucleotides read TGTGCCAGCAGCTTCGGGGTTGGGACAAATAATGAAAAACTGTTTTTT. Translated: CASSFGVGTNNEKLFF.

V and J are TRBV7-8 and TRBJ1-2; 7 bases align to TRBD1. Germline V gene sequence: CDR1 SGHVS, CDR2 FQNEAQ. This CDR3 is built from 13 residues. V shed 5 bases and J 8 bases; nucleotides not matched to a gene: 8. CDR3 nucleotide sequence: TGTGCCAGCAGCCTCGACAGGGATCGGGGCTACACCTTC. Its protein product is CASSLDRDRGYTF.

The rearrangement uses TRBV4-2 and TRBJ2-1; TRBD2 matches at 11 bases. V was clipped by 1 base and J by 6 bases; unmatched bases: 2. The CDR3 is 15 amino acids. The V gene's germline CDR1 is LGHNA and CDR2 YNFKEQ. The CDR3 region has the DNA TGTGCCAGCAGCCAAGTTAGCGGGGGGGCCAATGAGCAGTTCTTC. Translating it yields CASSQVSGGANEQFF.

The V gene is TRBV27, the J gene TRBJ1-4; 7 nucleotides line up with TRBD1. CDR1 and CDR2 (germline): MNHEY, SMNVEV (reference sequence). V lost 3 bases to trimming and J lost 8 bases; unmatched junction nucleotides: 6. The CDR3 runs 14 residues. CDR3 protein: CASSFRQGGEKLFF. The CDR3 region has the DNA TGTGCCAGCAGTTTTAGACAGGGTGGCGAAAAACTGTTTTTT.

In DNA form, the CDR3 reads TGCGCCAGCAGCTCCCTTATCGGACAGTCCTACGAGCAGTACTTC. Translating it yields CASSSLIGQSYEQYF. The chain links TRBV5-1 to TRBJ2-7, with D perhaps matching TRBD1 (6 bases). V was pared by 3 bases and J by 1 base, with 14 bases between. This CDR3 has 15 residues. Germline V gene sequence: CDR1 SGHRS, CDR2 YFSETQ.

The gene calls are TRBV6-5 and TRBJ2-1, with a tentative D call TRBD2 (5 bases). CDR3 size: 14 residues. Trimming took 10 bases from V and 1 from J, leaving 14 bases between them. Per germline, CDR1 MNHEY and CDR2 SVGAGI. The CDR3 DNA follows: TGTGCCACCAAGGACTTCCTATCCTACAATGAGCAGTTCTTC. This gives the protein CATKDFLSYNEQFF.

The rearrangement joins TRBV11-2 to TRBJ2-7; no firm D call. CDR1 and CDR2 (germline): SGHAT, FQNNGV. The ends were cut back, 5 bases at V and 3 bases at J, with 11 bases in the middle. This CDR3 spans 13 amino acids. The chain's CDR3 is CASSLTSYYEQYF. CDR3 bases: TGTGCCAGCAGCCTCACTTCCTACTACGAGCAGTACTTC.

The chain recombines TRBV28 with TRBJ2-7; weak D call: TRBD1 (5 bases). CDR1 and CDR2 from the germline V gene are MDHEN and SYDVKM. Trimming stripped 6 bases from V and 4 bases from J, with 7 bases between. The CDR3 runs to 11 residues. The CDR3 protein is CASSNRYEQYF. DNA for the CDR3: TGTGCCAGCAGCAACAGGTACGAGCAGTACTTC.

V and J are TRBV6-1 and TRBJ1-2, with unresolved D. Looked up from germline, CDR1 is MNHNS and CDR2 is SASEGT. This CDR3 has 12 amino acids. Trimming removed 0 bases at V and 1 base at J, with 0 bases between. In nucleotides, the CDR3 is TGTGCCAGCAGTGAAGCTAACTATGGCTACACCTTC. Residues: CASSEANYGYTF.

The chain is built from TRBV9 and TRBJ2-2, with D perhaps matching TRBD2 (6 bases). CDR1 is SGDLS, CDR2 YYNGEE, per germline. This CDR3 is 12 amino acids long. V was trimmed by 4 bases and J by 6 bases, leaving 7 bases between them. The CDR3 nucleotides read TGTGCCAGCAGCTTAGCGGCCGGGGAGCTGTTTTTT. Its protein product is CASSLAAGELFF.

The V gene is TRBV9, the J gene TRBJ2-5, with a tentative D call TRBD1 (5 bases). Germline lookup yields CDR1 SGDLS and CDR2 YYNGEE. This CDR3 is built from 14 residues. Deletions cut 2 bases from V and 2 bases from J, with 10 bases between. The CDR3 DNA reads as TGTGCCAGCAGCGTCGGGTCAGGGCAAGAGACCCAGTACTTC. It encodes CASSVGSGQETQYF.

The chain carries TRBV19 and TRBJ2-1; D may be TRBD1 (6 bases). This CDR3 has 14 residues. The ends were cut back, 1 base at V and 8 bases at J, with 12 bases in the middle. Germline loops: CDR1 LNHDA, CDR2 SQIVND (reference sequence). Written as DNA, the CDR3 is TGTGCCAGTAGTATAGTCTGGGGGCAAGATGAGCAGTTCTTC. It codes for CASSIVWGQDEQFF.

CDR3 protein: CASSAPGGAWNTEAFF. CDR3 nucleotides: TGTGCCAGCAGCGCCCCAGGGGGCGCGTGGAACACTGAAGCTTTCTTT. This chain uses TRBV11-2 with TRBJ1-1; TRBD1 agrees at 8 bases. Germline CDR1 reads SGHAT; CDR2 reads FQNNGV. V lost 5 bases, J lost 1 base, and 9 bases stayed unmatched. The CDR3 contains 16 residues.

Only a few counts were recorded for this clone. The CDR3 DNA reads TGTGCCAACAACAGGGGCGGATCGACTGAAGCTTTCTTT. Encoded protein: CANNRGGSTEAFF. V is TRBV5-4 and J is TRBJ1-1; TRBD1 matches at 7 bases. V was clipped by 9 bases and J by 5 bases; unmatched bases: 10. This CDR3 spans 13 amino acids. Per the germline V gene, CDR1 is SGHNT and CDR2 is YYREEE (reference sequence). Looking up the rest from reference TRBV5-4 and TRBJ1-1 gives the full variable domain: ETGVTQSPTHLIKTRGQQVTLRCSSQSGHNTVSWYQQALGQGPQFIFQYYREEENGRGNFPPRFSGLQFPNYSSELNVNALELDDSALYLCANNRGGSTEAFFGQGTRLTVV.

The chain is built from TRBV9 and TRBJ1-2; tentative D call: TRBD1 (6 bases). Germline V gene data show CDR1 as SGDLS and CDR2 as YYNGEE. V lost 3 bases to trimming and J lost 0 bases, with 9 bases between them. The CDR3 spans 14 residues. The CDR3 loop reads CASSARTANYGYTF. The CDR3 nucleotides read TGTGCCAGCAGCGCCCGGACAGCTAACTATGGCTACACCTTC.

The V and J genes are TRBV2 and TRBJ1-6; D may be TRBD1 (5 bases). This CDR3 is 13 amino acids long. Germline CDR1 SNHLY, CDR2 FYNNEI. V was pared by 8 bases and J by 6 bases, with 11 bases between. The CDR3 loop reads CASYQGSNSPLHF. In nucleotides, the CDR3 is TGTGCCAGCTACCAGGGCAGTAATTCACCCCTCCACTTT. The variable domain in full, completed from reference TRBV2 and TRBJ1-6, reads EPEVTQTPSHQVTQMGQEVILRCVPISNHLYFYWYRQILGQKVEFLVSFYNNEISEKSEIFDDQFSVERPDGSNFTLKIRSTKLEDSAMYFCASYQGSNSPLHFGNGTRLTVT.

Only a few counts were recorded for this clone. CDR3 sequence (DNA): TGTGCCAGCAGCCCGCAGCGAGACCTCACCTACGAGCAGTACTTC. As protein: CASSPQRDLTYEQYF. The gene calls are TRBV11-2 and TRBJ2-7; the D is unclear. In germline, CDR1 is SGHAT, CDR2 FQNNGV. V shed 5 bases and J shed 2 bases, with 16 bases lying between them. The CDR3 is 15 residues long.